Shown below are 7 T cell receptor beta chains from a single sample sequenced in a study of blood T cells in healthy people across ages. Sample-barcoded 5' priming and a J-beta primer mix drove a second PCR of about 6 to 11 cycles. A single record per CDR3 protein comes from TCRdb applying MiXCR to the 5' RACE reads. The sample includes 550,000 to 650,000 distinct CDR3 sequences, about 28% of them seen just once. This sample was also put to use in a study of T cells of mothers and their children.

Sample: blood. The receptors shown here come from a boy younger than 10 in good health.

The genes are TRBV4-3 and TRBJ2-7; D gene ambiguous. CDR1 and CDR2 from the germline V gene are LGHNA and YSLEER. V was cut by 1 base and J by 1 base, with 14 bases left in between. The CDR3 totals 16 residues. The chain's CDR3 is CASSQGVASKSYEQYF. DNA for the CDR3: TGCGCCAGCAGCCAAGGGGTGGCTAGTAAATCCTACGAGCAGTACTTC.

This clonotype was found a few times. The chain couples TRBV20-1 to TRBJ2-5, with D perhaps matching TRBD1 (5 bases). The J call may be wrong; the DNA end is better matched by TRBJ2-7. The CDR3 is 13 residues long. Germline CDR1 and CDR2: DFQATT and SNEGSKA (reference sequence). The CDR3 is CSASPGWLHEQYF. CDR3 nucleotide sequence: TGCAGTGCTAGCCCAGGGTGGTTGCACGAGCAGTACTTC.

V is TRBV28 and J is TRBJ2-2; D is unresolved. This CDR3 spans 13 amino acids. Trimming cost V 7 bases and J 3 bases, with 9 bases left between them. CDR1 and CDR2 from the germline V gene are MDHEN and SYDVKM. The CDR3, as DNA: TGTGCCAGCACCTCACGAGACACCGGGGAGCTGTTTTTT. This codes for CASTSRDTGELFF.

A few counts support this clonotype. The chain joins TRBV9 to TRBJ2-7; 8 nucleotides align to TRBD2. This CDR3 is built from 15 residues. V lost 0 bases, J lost 0 bases, and 2 bases stayed unmatched. The V gene's germline CDR1 is SGDLS and CDR2 YYNGEE. The CDR3 sequence: CASSVAGGSSYEQYF. The CDR3 DNA sequence: TGTGCCAGCAGCGTAGCGGGGGGGAGCTCCTACGAGCAGTACTTC.

The chain joins TRBV12-3 or TRBV12-4 to TRBJ2-2, with 8 bases identical to TRBD1. The CDR3 sequence is 17 residues long. J was trimmed by 8 bases and V by 6 bases; bases with no gene match: 17. The CDR3 spells CASSPTGDRLMAGELFF. CDR3 sequence (DNA): TGTGCCAGCAGCCCGACAGGGGACAGACTTATGGCGGGGGAGCTGTTTTTT.

V is TRBV15 and J is TRBJ2-2, with TRBD1 matching 7 bases. The germline V gene encodes CDR1 LNHNV and CDR2 YYDKDF (reference sequence). The V segment lost 5 bases and the J segment 3 bases; nucleotides outside the gene matches: 6. This CDR3 contains 15 residues. The CDR3 loop is CATSRRDSDTGELFF. CDR3 DNA: TGTGCCACCAGCCGCCGGGACAGCGACACCGGGGAGCTGTTTTTT.

This clonotype was detected only once. The CDR3 protein is CASSPDSLGQKLFF. The CDR3 DNA reads as TGTGCCAGCAGCCCCGACAGTCTTGGTCAAAAACTGTTTTTT. This chain uses TRBV7-8 with TRBJ1-4; a weak D match, TRBD1 (5 bases). This CDR3 spans 14 amino acids. Germline V CDR1 and CDR2: SGHVS, FQNEAQ. Trimming removed 5 bases from V and 9 bases from J, with 16 bases in between.